The source of this T cell receptor beta chain is a study of blood T cells in healthy people across ages. The second PCR ran roughly 6 to 11 cycles with a sample-barcoded 5' primer and J-beta primers. TCRdb reanalysed the 5' RACE reads using MiXCR and keeps one entry per CDR3 protein. The sample carries 1.5 million to 2 million distinct CDR3 sequences, less than 50% recorded once. The V segment lost 5 bases and the J segment 2 bases; nucleotides outside the gene matches: 8. Germline CDR1 reads SGHTA; CDR2 reads FQGTGA. The CDR3 covers 16 residues. The sample was blood. This TCR came from a woman aged 40 to 49 in good health. The chain employs TRBV7-3 and TRBJ2-3, with 9 positions matching TRBD2. This CDR3 reads CASSQTVAGDTDTQYF. As DNA, the CDR3 is TGTGCCAGCAGCCAAACGGTAGCGGGGGACACAGATACGCAGTATTTT.